This T cell receptor (beta chain) comes out of a study of blood T cell repertoires in COVID-19. Sequenced by immunoSEQ multiplex PCR; TCRdb stores in-frame clones only, minus some. The table shows about 210,000 clones, with approximately 90% occurring only once. Germline V CDR1 and CDR2: SGHTA, FQGNSA. The CDR3 extends over 15 amino acids. V lost 5 bases to trimming and J lost 4 bases, with 14 bases between them. This receptor was taken from a man younger than 35 with acute COVID-19. V is TRBV7-2 and J is TRBJ2-2; D remains ambiguous. The material sequenced was PBMCs or T cells enriched from blood (not recorded which). CDR3 sequence: CASSPVGRSTGELFF. The CDR3 DNA sequence: TGTGCCAGCAGCCCCGTGGGCAGATCCACCGGGGAGCTGTTTTTT.